One sample yielded the 30 T cell receptor beta chains listed below, sequenced in a study of shared clonotypes between healthy human individuals. Repertoires were generated with immunoSEQ multiplex PCR, while TCRdb's copy carries only in-frame clones and drops some. In the table there are around 320,000 clones, around 87% of which are singletons. Input material: memory CD8+ T cells sorted from blood. Subset in this sample: CD45RO+ cells pooled with CCR7-negative TemRA cells. Receptors originate from a man aged 18 to 35 in good health.

This chain connects TRBV4-1 to TRBJ2-7; 7 bases align to TRBD1. J was trimmed by 4 bases and V by 4 bases; bases with no gene match: 7. Germline loops: CDR1 MGHRA, CDR2 YSYEKL. This CDR3 spans 14 amino acids. The CDR3 reads CASSLHRGWYEQYF. The CDR3 DNA reads as TGCGCCAGCAGCCTCCACAGGGGTTGGTACGAGCAGTACTTC.

This rearrangement joins TRBV5-4 to TRBJ2-3; 8 positions match TRBD2. Germline assignment: CDR1 SGHNT and CDR2 YYREEE (reference sequence). There are 15 residues in the CDR3. Unmatched junction bases numbered 11, after V lost 3 bases and J lost 8 bases. The CDR3, as DNA: TGTGCCAGCAGCTACCTTGGACTAGCAAGGGGTACGCAGTATTTT. This gives the protein CASSYLGLARGTQYF.

V usage is TRBV7-8 and J usage is TRBJ2-7; either TRBD1 or TRBD2 may fit D (6 bases each). Trimming removed 0 bases at V and 2 bases at J, with 17 bases between. Germline loops: CDR1 SGHVS, CDR2 FQNEAQ. The CDR3 covers 17 residues. Here the CDR3 reads CASSLALKGEVAYEQYF. CDR3 sequence (DNA): TGTGCCAGCAGCTTAGCGCTGAAGGGGGAGGTGGCCTACGAGCAGTACTTC.

V is TRBV10-3 and J is TRBJ2-7; D is unresolved. CDR1 is ENHRY, CDR2 SYGVKD, per germline. Deletions cut 6 bases from V and 0 bases from J, with 9 bases between. The CDR3 is 13 amino acids. The CDR3 sequence is CAISPDNSYEQYF. The DNA for the CDR3 is TGTGCCATCAGCCCCGACAACTCCTACGAGCAGTACTTC.

CDR3 loop: CASSASGLSYEQYF. In DNA form, the CDR3 reads TGTGCCAGCAGCGCGTCGGGTCTCTCCTACGAGCAGTACTTC. V usage is TRBV7-9 and J usage is TRBJ2-7; no clear D gene. The V and J ends lost 5 bases and 0 bases respectively, with 11 bases between them. CDR3 size: 14 residues. From germline, CDR1 is SEHNR and CDR2 FQNEAQ (reference sequence).

The sample holds a few counts of this clone. This sequence joins TRBV6-1 and TRBJ1-1; D is perhaps TRBD1 (6 bases). The CDR3 is made up of 9 amino acids. The V gene lost 10 bases and the J gene lost 8 bases, with 8 bases spanning the gap. Germline V gene data show CDR1 as MNHNS and CDR2 as SASEGT. The CDR3 sequence: CATDREAFF. CDR3 sequence (DNA): TGTGCCACCGACAGGGAAGCTTTCTTT.

The chain uses TRBV6-1 and TRBJ2-5, with no clear D. The CDR3 is 13 amino acids. Trimming stripped 2 bases from V and 5 bases from J, with 9 bases between. Looked up from germline, CDR1 is MNHNS and CDR2 is SASEGT. Here the CDR3 DNA reads TGTGCCAGCAGTGAATGGGGTTCGGAGACCCAGTACTTC. Residues: CASSEWGSETQYF.

The chain is built from TRBV4-1 and TRBJ2-2; perhaps TRBD2 as D (6 bases). Germline V gene data show CDR1 as MGHRA and CDR2 as YSYEKL. V gave up 1 base and J gave up 0 bases, with 12 bases separating them. The CDR3 has 17 amino acids. As DNA, the CDR3 is TGCGCCAGCAGCCAAGTAGTTGGCGGGGCGAACACCGGGGAGCTGTTTTTT. This encodes CASSQVVGGANTGELFF.

The V call is TRBV27, the J call TRBJ2-2, with 8 bases identical to TRBD2. The CDR3 has 21 amino acids. The germline V gene encodes CDR1 MNHEY and CDR2 SMNVEV (reference sequence). The V gene end was trimmed by 2 bases and the J gene end by 0 bases; junction bases not matched to a gene: 17. CDR3 DNA: TGTGCCAGCAGTTTACCCCCTGTCTTAGCGGGAACCCAAGCGAACACCGGGGAGCTGTTTTTT. It specifies CASSLPPVLAGTQANTGELFF.

This sequence joins TRBV10-1 and TRBJ2-5; 11 bases map to TRBD2. With 2 bases clipped from V and 1 base from J, the junction kept 0 bases outside the gene matches. CDR3 length equals 15 residues. Germline V gene data show CDR1 as WNHNN and CDR2 as SYGVQD (reference sequence). The CDR3 bases are TGCGCCAGCAGTGAGGGACTAGCGGGCCAAGAGACCCAGTACTTC. It is translated as CASSEGLAGQETQYF.

In this sample, this clone turned up once. The V call is TRBV28, the J call TRBJ2-2; D unresolved. The CDR3 has 12 amino acids. Trimming left V 7 bases short and J 0 bases short, with 3 bases between. Germline V lookup: CDR1 MDHEN, CDR2 SYDVKM. The CDR3 DNA follows: TGTGCCAGCACCCCGAACACCGGGGAGCTGTTTTTT. As protein: CASTPNTGELFF.

V usage is TRBV4-1 and J usage is TRBJ2-7, with no clear D. The length of the CDR3 is 13 residues. V shed 5 bases and J shed 3 bases, with 11 bases lying between them. CDR1 MGHRA and CDR2 YSYEKL come from the germline V gene. The CDR3 DNA is TGCGCCAGCAGCGACCGCCAAGGCTACGAGCAGTACTTC. Amino acids: CASSDRQGYEQYF.

This rearrangement joins TRBV28 to TRBJ2-1, with 9 positions matching TRBD2. Unmatched junction bases numbered 17, after V lost 9 bases and J lost 8 bases. The CDR3 totals 16 residues. CDR1 is MDHEN and CDR2 is SYDVKM in the germline V gene. CDR3 loop: CASWSGGLLTGYEQFF. Here the CDR3 DNA reads TGTGCCAGTTGGAGCGGGGGGCTCCTCACTGGCTATGAGCAGTTCTTC.

The chain joins TRBV5-6 to TRBJ2-3; D remains ambiguous. Looked up from germline, CDR1 is SGHDT and CDR2 is YYEEEE. Trimming left V 1 base short and J 2 bases short, with 2 bases between. This CDR3 is 12 amino acids long. CDR3 region: CASSLYTDTQYF. CDR3 bases: TGTGCCAGCAGCTTGTACACAGATACGCAGTATTTT.

The chain employs TRBV5-5 and TRBJ2-3, with a possible D match to TRBD1 (5 bases). Trimming took off 2 bases at V and 1 base at J, with 5 bases between the two ends. The CDR3 sequence is 13 residues long. CDR1 is SGHKS and CDR2 is YYEKEE in the germline V gene (reference sequence). CDR3 bases: TGTGCCAGCAGCTTCAGGGGCACAGATACGCAGTATTTT. Amino acids: CASSFRGTDTQYF. The full variable domain, completed using reference TRBV5-5 and TRBJ2-3, is DAGVTQSPTHLIKTRGQQVTLRCSPISGHKSVSWYQQVLGQGPQFIFQYYEKEERGRGNFPDRFSARQFPNYSSELNVNALLLGDSALYLCASSFRGTDTQYFGPGTRLTVL.

This chain uses TRBV27 with TRBJ2-1, with D perhaps TRBD2 (6 bases). The V gene's germline CDR1 is MNHEY and CDR2 SMNVEV (reference sequence). Trimming removed 4 bases from V and 4 bases from J, with 17 bases in between. This CDR3 has 16 residues. The CDR3 region is CASSWLGSGVYNEQFF. CDR3 coding DNA: TGTGCCAGCAGTTGGTTGGGTTCGGGGGTATACAATGAGCAGTTCTTC.

This chain joins TRBV11-2 and TRBJ2-1; D possibly corresponds to TRBD2 (5 bases). There are 14 residues in the CDR3. Between the trimmed V and J ends, which lost 1 base and 8 bases, there was a span of 12 bases. Germline V gene lookup returns CDR1 SGHAT and CDR2 FQNNGV. The CDR3 sequence is CASSLGGGSYEQFF. The CDR3 DNA reads TGTGCCAGCAGCTTAGGTGGAGGCAGCTATGAGCAGTTCTTC.

This clone was detected once. The V and J genes are TRBV5-1 and TRBJ1-6; 8 nucleotides align to TRBD1. Germline CDR1 reads SGHRS; CDR2 reads YFSETQ. This CDR3 region has 20 residues. V shed 4 bases and J 4 bases; nucleotides not matched to a gene: 19. CDR3 protein: CASSLNPGQALNPYNSPLHF. DNA of the CDR3: TGCGCCAGCAGCCTCAATCCGGGACAGGCGCTTAATCCTTATAATTCACCCCTCCACTTT.

The chain uses TRBV6-6 and TRBJ1-1; D gene ambiguous. V was trimmed by 4 bases and J by 1 base, leaving 10 bases between them. The CDR3 loop spans 14 amino acids. The germline gives CDR1 MNHNY, CDR2 SVGAGI (reference sequence). For the CDR3, the DNA is TGTGCCAGCAGTTGGGCCCCCTGGAACACTGAAGCTTTCTTT. Amino acid sequence: CASSWAPWNTEAFF.

This clone was counted at least ten times. This chain links TRBV28 with TRBJ1-3, with D possibly matching TRBD1 (6 bases). V lost 2 bases, J lost 0 bases, and 14 bases lay in between. CDR3 length equals 17 residues. Germline CDR1 is MDHEN and CDR2 is SYDVKM. CDR3 DNA sequence: TGTGCCAGCAGTTTACAGGGGCGCCTCTTCTCTGGAAACACCATATATTTT. Its protein is CASSLQGRLFSGNTIYF.

The chain joins TRBV4-2 to TRBJ2-7, with 9 bases fitting TRBD1. The germline gives CDR1 LGHNA, CDR2 YNFKEQ. Trimming at V came to 5 bases and at J to 6 bases, leaving 5 bases not matched to a gene. CDR3 length: 13 amino acids. CDR3 DNA: TGTGCCAGCAGCTCCGGGACAGGGTTCGAGCAGTACTTC. It codes for CASSSGTGFEQYF.

The J gene is TRBJ1-1, the V gene TRBV4-1, with D hard to call. Germline CDR1 MGHRA, CDR2 YSYEKL. The V gene lost 4 bases and the J gene lost 6 bases, with 12 bases spanning the gap. The CDR3 extends over 13 amino acids. The CDR3, as DNA: TGCGCCAGCAGCCTGCTAGGCGAGGCTGAAGCTTTCTTT. Its translation is CASSLLGEAEAFF.

This clone was seen just once. V and J are TRBV4-3 and TRBJ1-1; TRBD1 is a possible D gene (6 bases). The CDR3 has 15 amino acids. Trimming cost V 0 bases and J 5 bases, with 13 bases left between them. The V gene's germline CDR1 is LGHNA and CDR2 YSLEER. The CDR3 DNA sequence: TGCGCCAGCAGCCAAGAGCAGGGAGGGGGAACTGAAGCTTTCTTT. It encodes CASSQEQGGGTEAFF.

A single count supports this clone. This chain joins TRBV14 and TRBJ2-2; D perhaps matches TRBD1 (7 bases). V shed 6 bases and J shed 6 bases, with 17 bases lying between them. The CDR3 extends over 15 amino acids. Germline assignment: CDR1 SGHDN and CDR2 FVKESK. The CDR3 DNA is TGTGCCAGCAGAAGGGGCGACAGGGACTCCGGGGAGCTGTTTTTT. Its translation: CASRRGDRDSGELFF.

The chain carries TRBV7-3 and TRBJ2-7, with a tentative D call TRBD1 (5 bases). The CDR3 has 14 residues. V lost 2 bases, J lost 2 bases, and 10 bases lay in between. Germline loops: CDR1 SGHTA, CDR2 FQGTGA. CDR3 DNA: TGTGCCAGCAGCTTAGGGCCAGGGACCTACGAGCAGTACTTC. It specifies CASSLGPGTYEQYF.

This clone was picked up one time. This chain connects TRBV4-1 to TRBJ1-2, with a tentative D call TRBD1 (5 bases). The CDR3 loop spans 14 amino acids. Germline values: CDR1 MGHRA, CDR2 YSYEKL. Trimming cost V 4 bases and J 5 bases, with 14 bases left between them. The CDR3 DNA reads as TGCGCCAGCAGCCCGGGACGGAATTTATATGGCTACACCTTC. This sequence encodes CASSPGRNLYGYTF.

This chain connects TRBV5-4 to TRBJ2-3, with D tentatively TRBD2 (6 bases). Trimming removed 3 bases at V and 4 bases at J, with 9 bases between. Per germline, CDR1 SGHNT and CDR2 YYREEE (reference sequence). The CDR3 sequence is 13 residues long. The CDR3 loop is CASSWEDSDTQYF. DNA for the CDR3: TGTGCCAGCAGCTGGGAGGATTCAGATACGCAGTATTTT.

The CDR3 is CASSLDSGQWSYGYTF. In DNA, the CDR3 is TGTGCCAGCAGTTTAGATAGCGGACAGTGGAGCTATGGCTACACCTTC. The V call is TRBV28, the J call TRBJ1-2; D is possibly TRBD1 (6 bases). In germline, CDR1 is MDHEN, CDR2 SYDVKM. The V end was cut by 2 bases, the J end by 4 bases, with 17 bases between. CDR3 length: 16 residues.

This chain joins TRBV4-1 and TRBJ1-2, with D possibly matching TRBD1 (5 bases). CDR3 size: 14 residues. V was cut by 0 bases and J by 8 bases, with 13 bases left in between. Germline assignment: CDR1 MGHRA and CDR2 YSYEKL. CDR3 loop: CASSQDTRVDGYTF. The CDR3 coding sequence is TGCGCCAGCAGCCAAGATACCAGGGTGGACGGCTACACCTTC.

V gene TRBV10-3 combines with J gene TRBJ2-7, with D maybe TRBD2 (6 bases). The CDR3 extends over 16 amino acids. V gave up 0 bases and J gave up 2 bases, with 14 bases separating them. Germline CDR1 reads ENHRY; CDR2 reads SYGVKD. This chain's CDR3 is CAISESTPTRPYEQYF. For the CDR3, the DNA is TGTGCCATCAGTGAGTCGACGCCGACTAGGCCCTACGAGCAGTACTTC.